This section outlines one T cell receptor (beta chain) sequence together with its context. The source of the sample is a study of CD8 T cells in Susac syndrome. Random-hexamer reverse transcription was applied to 0.5 to 1 ug RNA. The method of amplification for TCR beta CDR3 was immunoSEQ multiplex PCR, covering 54 Vbeta and 13 Jbeta. TCRdb processed the immunoSEQ multiplex PCR reads anew with MiXCR; each CDR3 protein has one entry. The repertoire holds some 96,000 distinct CDR3 sequences, with just under 95% as singletons. CDR3 size: 16 residues. Unmatched junction bases numbered 6, after V lost 0 bases and J lost 4 bases. Germline lookup yields CDR1 SGHTA and CDR2 FQGNSA.

The receptor was derived from a human donor with Susac syndrome. V and J are TRBV7-2 and TRBJ2-7; 10 nucleotides line up with TRBD2. The source material was CD4+ T cells from PBMCs. CDR3 sequence: CASSLAIAGGMYEQYF. Here the CDR3 DNA reads TGTGCCAGCAGCTTAGCGATAGCGGGGGGCATGTACGAGCAGTACTTC.